The source of this T cell receptor beta chain is a study of T cells after yellow fever vaccination. Study-level findings and limits: The booster saw the reappearance of most primary-vaccination clones (roughly 95% CD4, roughly 90% CD8).

With respect to this clonotype: Its antigen is unidentified.

TCRdb itself ran the 5' RACE reads through MiXCR, one entry per CDR3 protein. The sample lists hundreds of thousands of distinct CDR3 sequences, 8.5% to 9% seen once, with roughly 18% in the top ten. The clonotype was recovered from a man younger than 35 who received the YFV17D yellow fever vaccine. The source material was PBMCs, sampled on the day of the first yellow fever vaccination.

The CDR3 is CASSHNVRGGGKGGYTF. CDR3 in DNA: TGCGCCAGCAGCCATAACGTCCGGGGAGGGGGTAAAGGGGGCTACACCTTC. The rearrangement joins TRBV4-3 to TRBJ1-2, with D possibly being TRBD1 (6 bases). Trimming shortened V by 3 bases and J by 8 bases, and 25 bases separated the two germline ends. The germline V gene has CDR1 LGHNA and CDR2 YSLEER. The CDR3 covers 17 residues.